This paragraph covers one T cell receptor beta chain sequence. What this receptor recognizes is not known. No per-base quality is available; no much larger clone lies one base away. Focal radiation therapy combined with CTLA-4 blockade (ipilimumab) was tested in patients with chemo-refractory metastatic non-small-cell lung cancer. The source of the sample is a study of radiotherapy plus CTLA-4 blockade in lung cancer (dated by TCRdb to 2016 to 2019). Broadly, across the study: Among enrolled patients, roughly 17% had an objective response and about 30% reached disease control. Findings and caveats that apply to the study as a whole: TCR clones derived from tumors expanded in peripheral blood after treatment with radiotherapy and ipilimumab. Early dynamic changes in blood T cell clones, together with increased serum interferon-beta after radiation, were reported as the strongest predictors of response.

The library came from the immunoSEQ multiplex PCR assay. TCRdb provides this immuneACCESS table in a form limited to in-frame rearrangements. Some clones are lacking; in checked studies, under half of them reflect an unresolved V gene, and why the rest are absent is not known. Here the sample has some 73,000 clones; under 90% occur a single time. The leading ten clones occupy 0.79% of the sample. CDR3 length: 12 amino acids, cysteine to phenylalanine. The CDR3 DNA has 36 bases and is translated from base 1. The germline V gene yields MNHNS for CDR1 and SASEGT for CDR2. The germline ends are 7 bases apart after V is trimmed by 1 base and J by 9 bases.

The clonotype comes from a human donor with non-small cell lung cancer who had stable disease on radiotherapy plus ipilimumab. Sequenced here: peripheral blood, sampled from a patient treated with radiotherapy plus ipilimumab. The rearranged segments are TRBV6-1 and TRBJ1-5; the D gene assignment is ambiguous. The DNA reads as follows: TGTGCCAGCAGTGAAGGGAGTAGGCCCCAGCATTTT. Its protein is CASSEGSRPQHF.